This T cell receptor (beta chain) appears in the sequencing data of a study of blood T cell repertoires in COVID-19. On the study more broadly: Sites in the United States, Italy and Spain provided acute and convalescent COVID-19 samples. PBMCs, B-cell-depleted T cells, or T cells were the source of the cDNA or gDNA that made up the material.

Trimming left V 7 bases short and J 7 bases short, with 14 bases between. The germline CDR1 and CDR2 sequences are SGHTA and FQGNSA. The CDR3 extends over 13 amino acids. As originally analysed: Estimation of nucleated cell counts relied on the amplification of reference gene primers. Only in-frame clones appear in the TCRdb table, and some are missing; sequencing was by immunoSEQ multiplex PCR. V and J calls and clone size are those listed in that table; D and trimming were worked out from the DNA. The data hold 150,000 to 180,000 clones, with roughly 80% observed a single time. This clone was seen only a few times.

The V gene is TRBV7-2, the J gene TRBJ2-1, with D perhaps matching TRBD1 (6 bases). The TCR was taken from a woman aged 60 to 75 with acute or convalescent COVID-19. Sequencing was performed on peripheral blood. The CDR3 reads CASTFDRQNEQFF. As DNA, the CDR3 is TGTGCCAGCACCTTCGACAGGCAGAATGAGCAGTTCTTC. Combining the CDR3 with reference TRBV7-2 and TRBJ2-1 gives the whole variable domain GAGVSQSPSNKVTEKGKDVELRCDPISGHTALYWYRQSLGQGLEFLIYFQGNSAPDKSGLPSDRFSAERTGGSVSTLTIQRTQQEDSAVYLCASTFDRQNEQFFGPGTRLTVL.